These T cell receptor beta chains were read from a single sample in a study of OX40 agonist ivuxolimab in advanced cancers. Produced via immunoSEQ multiplex PCR; TCRdb's table is partial and in-frame only. The data hold 50,000 to 70,000 clones, with approximately 84% observed a single time. The sample here was CD4+ or CD8+ T cells sorted from blood, taken in a trial of the OX40 agonist ivuxolimab. The receptors here all came from an adult with an advanced solid tumor such as melanoma, head and neck, liver or kidney cancer. The CDR3 runs from the conserved cysteine through the conserved F or W. D genes are given only for firm matches. Size is omitted from some rows. Given values are once, few, many or a class for expanded clones.

v_call	j_call	d_call	clone_size	cdr3_aa	cdr3_nt
TRBV6-5	TRBJ2-7	.	.	CASSYSGPYEQYF	TGTGCCAGCAGTTACTCAGGACCCTACGAGCAGTACTTC
TRBV19	TRBJ1-3	TRBD1	.	CASIPRGTGLSGNTIYF	TGTGCCAGTATACCACGGGGGACAGGTCTCTCTGGAAACACCATATATTTT
TRBV5-4	TRBJ2-4	.	.	CASSQDGGLGNIQYF	TGTGCCAGCAGCCAGGATGGGGGGCTCGGAAACATTCAGTACTTC
TRBV11-3	TRBJ2-5	.	.	CASSLAGETQYF	TGTGCCAGCAGCTTAGCGGGAGAGACCCAGTACTTC
TRBV18	TRBJ2-3	TRBD1	.	CASSTTGGADTQYF	TGTGCCAGCTCCACGACAGGGGGAGCAGATACGCAGTATTTT
TRBV11-2	TRBJ2-5	.	.	CASSGTLRRSETQYF	TGTGCCAGCAGCGGAACGTTAAGGCGCAGTGAGACCCAGTACTTC
TRBV28	TRBJ1-3	TRBD1	.	CASSSQGAGNTIYF	TGTGCCAGCAGTTCACAGGGGGCTGGAAACACCATATATTTT
TRBV28	TRBJ1-2	.	.	CASLGRGYGYTF	TGTGCCAGCCTTGGGCGAGGCTATGGCTACACCTTC
TRBV7-2	TRBJ1-1	.	.	CASSPSVMNTEAFF	TGTGCCAGCAGTCCTAGCGTTATGAACACTGAAGCTTTCTTT
TRBV19	TRBJ1-1	.	.	CASRGQGSGTEAFF	TGTGCCAGTAGAGGGCAGGGAAGTGGCACTGAAGCTTTCTTT
TRBV6-1	TRBJ2-3	.	.	CASSVSEGDTQYF	TGTGCCAGCAGTGTATCAGAGGGAGATACGCAGTATTTT
TRBV19	TRBJ2-3	.	.	CASYIQVATDTQYF	TGTGCCAGTTACATTCAAGTGGCTACAGATACGCAGTATTTT
TRBV2	TRBJ2-1	TRBD2	.	CASSEGLWNEQFF	TGTGCCAGCAGTGAGGGACTATGGAACGAGCAGTTCTTC
TRBV5-1	TRBJ2-7	.	once	CASSSEAGYEQYF	TGCGCCAGCAGCTCTGAGGCAGGCTACGAGCAGTACTTC